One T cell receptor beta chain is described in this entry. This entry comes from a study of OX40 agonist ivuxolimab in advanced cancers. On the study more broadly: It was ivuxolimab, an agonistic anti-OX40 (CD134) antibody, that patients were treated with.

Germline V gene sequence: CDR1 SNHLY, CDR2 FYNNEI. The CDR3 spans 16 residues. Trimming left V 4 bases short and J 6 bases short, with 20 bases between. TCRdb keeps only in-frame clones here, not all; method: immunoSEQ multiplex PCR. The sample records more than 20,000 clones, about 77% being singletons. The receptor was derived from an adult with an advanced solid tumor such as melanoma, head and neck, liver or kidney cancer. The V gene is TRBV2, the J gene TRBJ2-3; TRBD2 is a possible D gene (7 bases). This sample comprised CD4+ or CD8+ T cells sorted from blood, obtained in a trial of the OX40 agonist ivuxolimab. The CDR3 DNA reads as TGTGCCAGCAGTGGGGGGTCGGGGGGCCAAAGGGATACGCAGTATTTT. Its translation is CASSGGSGGQRDTQYF. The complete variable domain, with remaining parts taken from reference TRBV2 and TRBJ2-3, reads EPEVTQTPSHQVTQMGQEVILRCVPISNHLYFYWYRQILGQKVEFLVSFYNNEISEKSEIFDDQFSVERPDGSNFTLKIRSTKLEDSAMYFCASSGGSGGQRDTQYFGPGTRLTVL.